The sequence of this T cell receptor beta chain was determined in a study of blood T cell repertoires in COVID-19 (dated by TCRdb to about 2020). Describing the broader study: Collaborator samples came from the United States, Italy and Spain and covered acute and convalescent phases of COVID-19. The material from the prospective study consisted of cDNA or gDNA derived from T cells, B-cell-depleted T cells, or PBMCs. Deeply sampled blood TCRbeta repertoires from subjects exposed to, actively infected with, or recovered from COVID-19 were included in the dataset. The repertoires were made available in a free public database intended to serve as a resource for research on the immune response to SARS-CoV-2. The samples were drawn from two sources: the first 160 participants of the ongoing ImmuneRACE study, and about 1,300 subjects contributed by 6 global collaborators. A de-identified subject ID, COVID-19 status, age in years and sex were almost always included in the sample metadata. HLA class I and class II types, where available, came from metadata supplied by the sample provider rather than from assay-based typing.

Whole blood was collected in K2EDTA tubes by collaborating institutions according to the institutions' own protocols. For TCRbeta analysis, collaborator samples were shipped as frozen whole blood, as isolated PBMCs, or as DNA extracted from either sample type. TCRbeta CDR3 regions were amplified from genomic DNA by means of the immunoSEQ Assay, a bias-controlled multiplex PCR. The study's processing was this. Within the assay, amplification of reference gene primers was used to estimate how many nucleated cells each sample contained. Sequence reads were collapsed and filtered to measure the absolute abundance of every unique TCRbeta CDR3 rearrangement. For each sample, productive Simpson clonality was calculated by taking the square root of Simpson's diversity index across productive rearrangements. Drawn from immuneACCESS, this table holds only the in-frame rearrangements with V and J called that TCRdb kept. Clones are partly lost; checked studies trace under half to an unresolved V gene and leave the rest unexplained. V, J and clone size are those of that table, while D and trimming were read from the DNA. This sample is represented by over 200,000 clones; 83% of them were singletons. About 2.7% of the sample belongs to the ten largest clones.

CDR1 and CDR2, per the germline V gene, are ENHRY and SYGVKD. CDR3 length: 15 amino acids, cysteine to phenylalanine. Solely the CDR3 DNA is kept, with 45 bases framed from the first base. V is reduced by 0 bases and J by 4 bases, leaving a spacing of 10 bases between them. General findings and caveats noted by the study authors: The quantity of clinical and demographic metadata differed by source and by participant and was supplied without curation.

A remark on this clone: Its specific antigen is unknown. Qualities for individual bases were not recorded, and no much larger clone is one base off.

The sample comprised peripheral blood. The TCR was taken from a woman aged 40-49 years with active or convalescent COVID-19. The rearranged segments are TRBV10-3 and TRBJ2-1, with no confident D gene call. The nucleotides read TGTGCCATCAGTGAGTCGGGCAGCTATTACAATGAGCAGTTCTTC. The translation is CAISESGSYYNEQFF.